Below, 30 T cell receptor beta chains from the same sample are listed, as sequenced in a study of CD8 T cells in Susac syndrome. With random hexamers, 0.5 to 1 ug RNA was reverse transcribed. TCRdb passed the immunoSEQ multiplex PCR reads through MiXCR, listing each CDR3 protein once. Counted here are about 300,000 distinct CDR3 sequences, 89% occurring once; the ten biggest clones make up roughly 0.2%. The sequenced material came from CD8+ T cells from PBMCs. All receptors derive from a human donor with multiple sclerosis.

The V and J genes are TRBV7-9 and TRBJ2-3; D gene uncertain. CDR3 length: 12 amino acids. Trimming removed 8 bases from V and 7 bases from J, with 13 bases in between. Germline loops: CDR1 SEHNR, CDR2 FQNEAQ (reference sequence). CDR3 DNA: TGTGCCAGCCGAGCCGTTTATTATACGCAGTATTTT. It translates to CASRAVYYTQYF.

The chain has TRBV27 and TRBJ2-7; the match to TRBD1 covers 9 bases. The V and J ends lost 3 bases and 3 bases, in that order; junction bases with no gene match: 6. Per the germline V gene, CDR1 is MNHEY and CDR2 is SMNVEV (reference sequence). This CDR3 comprises 15 residues. CDR3 residues: CASSFGTGWGYEQYF. CDR3 nucleotide sequence: TGTGCCAGCAGTTTCGGGACAGGGTGGGGCTACGAGCAGTACTTC.

The chain has TRBV7-9 and TRBJ2-7; 9 positions agree with TRBD1. The CDR3 length is 15 residues. Germline assignment: CDR1 SEHNR and CDR2 FQNEAQ (reference sequence). The junction had 10 bases not matched to a gene; V was cut back by 8 bases and J by 2 bases. CDR3 coding DNA: TGTGCCAGCTCCCCCCGGGACAGGGACGCCTACGAGCAGTACTTC. Translated: CASSPRDRDAYEQYF.

The chain couples TRBV6-6 to TRBJ2-1, with 8 bases lining up with TRBD2. Trimming cost V 2 bases and J 7 bases; bases outside gene matches: 7. In germline, CDR1 is MNHNY, CDR2 SVGAGI (reference sequence). The CDR3 is 15 residues long. CDR3 sequence reads: CASSYTGTRTNEQFF. The DNA of the CDR3 is TGTGCCAGCAGTTACACCGGGACTAGAACAAATGAGCAGTTCTTC.

The chain carries TRBV4-1 and TRBJ2-3; D is ambiguous. Germline V CDR1 and CDR2: MGHRA, YSYEKL. Trimming left V 2 bases short and J 1 base short, with 7 bases between. CDR3 size: 14 residues. CDR3: CASSQREGTDTQYF. As DNA, the CDR3 is TGCGCCAGCAGCCAACGAGAGGGCACAGATACGCAGTATTTT.

The rearrangement uses TRBV20-1 and TRBJ2-5; 8 bases are a match to TRBD2. The CDR3 consists of 13 residues. V lost 6 bases, J lost 5 bases, and 8 bases stayed unmatched. Germline CDR1 DFQATT, CDR2 SNEGSKA (reference sequence). CDR3 loop: CSARSGRDETQYF. Here the CDR3 DNA reads TGCAGTGCGAGGAGCGGGAGAGACGAGACCCAGTACTTC.

The chain employs TRBV12-3 or TRBV12-4 and TRBJ2-1; D may match TRBD1 or TRBD2 (5 bases each). V was clipped by 11 bases and J by 2 bases, with 16 bases between them. This CDR3 is built from 14 residues. CDR3 protein: CAVGTSSPYNEQFF. The CDR3 nucleotides are TGTGCCGTTGGGACCTCCTCCCCCTACAATGAGCAGTTCTTC.

Points on this clonotype: The junction departs from the called germline gene at one end, perhaps through a read error. The rearrangement uses TRBV7-7 and TRBJ2-2, with TRBD1 matching 8 bases. Germline loops: CDR1 SSHAT, CDR2 FNYEAQ (reference sequence). The CDR3 covers 17 residues. Here the CDR3 DNA reads TGTGCTAGCAGCGACTCTCAGGGGGCGCCGAACACCGGGGAGCTGTTTTTT. Encoded protein: CASSDSQGAPNTGELFF.

The V call is TRBV7-9, the J call TRBJ2-1; D is possibly TRBD2 (6 bases). This CDR3 region has 13 residues. The V gene's germline CDR1 is SEHNR and CDR2 FQNEAQ (reference sequence). Trimming removed 8 bases from V and 6 bases from J, with 14 bases in between. CDR3 in amino acids: CASAGGDPNEQFF. The CDR3 DNA reads TGTGCCAGCGCCGGCGGGGATCCCAATGAGCAGTTCTTC.

V usage is TRBV5-4 and J usage is TRBJ1-1; no clear D. V was pared by 4 bases and J by 7 bases, with 20 bases between. Germline V gene sequence: CDR1 SGHNT, CDR2 YYREEE (reference sequence). The CDR3 runs to 15 residues. CDR3 sequence (DNA): TGTGCCAGCAGCCCTCTGGAAGGCGGAGGCGGTGAAGCTTTCTTT. It codes for CASSPLEGGGGEAFF.

This clonotype appeared a single time. V usage is TRBV7-2 and J usage is TRBJ2-1, with TRBD2 identical over 9 bases. CDR1 and CDR2 from the germline V gene are SGHTA and FQGNSA. CDR3 length equals 14 residues. The V segment lost 7 bases and the J segment 6 bases; nucleotides outside the gene matches: 7. This CDR3 is CASTAGTSSNEQFF. The CDR3 DNA follows: TGTGCCAGCACCGCAGGGACTAGCAGCAATGAGCAGTTCTTC.

The rearrangement joins TRBV29-1 to TRBJ2-7; D call uncertain. Germline V CDR1 and CDR2: SQVTM, ANQGSEA. V was trimmed by 0 bases and J by 3 bases, leaving 15 bases between them. This CDR3 is 15 amino acids long. CDR3 amino acids: CSVEDWNGRSYEQYF. The CDR3 coding sequence is TGCAGCGTTGAAGATTGGAACGGCAGGAGCTACGAGCAGTACTTC.

The rearrangement joins TRBV6-6 to TRBJ2-4; D not certain. Trimming left V 8 bases short and J 6 bases short, with 5 bases between. The length of the CDR3 is 10 residues. Germline CDR1 reads MNHNY; CDR2 reads SVGAGI (reference sequence). CDR3 in amino acids: CASGANIQYF. CDR3 bases: TGTGCCAGCGGCGCAAACATTCAGTACTTC.

This clonotype was seen once. V usage is TRBV4-1 and J usage is TRBJ2-7; TRBD1 matches 11 bases. Losses at the gene ends were 4 bases for V and 4 bases for J; bases not matched to a gene: 6. This CDR3 region has 15 residues. Germline CDR1 and CDR2: MGHRA and YSYEKL. The CDR3 loop reads CASSPRTGGSYEQYF. The CDR3 DNA follows: TGCGCCAGCAGCCCCCGGACAGGGGGCTCGTACGAGCAGTACTTC.

The chain uses TRBV30 and TRBJ2-7; unclear D gene. V was cut by 0 bases and J by 4 bases, with 4 bases left in between. The CDR3 is made up of 11 amino acids. The germline gives CDR1 GTSNPN, CDR2 SVGIG (reference sequence). DNA of the CDR3: TGTGCCTGGAGTGTACGGTACGAGCAGTACTTC. It encodes CAWSVRYEQYF.

The V gene is TRBV15, the J gene TRBJ2-1; 10 bases are shared with TRBD2. This CDR3 has 15 amino acids. With 1 base clipped from V and 10 bases from J, the junction kept 7 bases outside the gene matches. Germline-derived CDR1 and CDR2 are LNHNV and YYDKDF (reference sequence). The CDR3 loop reads CATSRGLAGGGEQFF. The CDR3 bases are TGTGCCACCAGCAGAGGGTTAGCGGGGGGTGGGGAGCAGTTCTTC. Looking up the rest from reference TRBV15 and TRBJ2-1 gives the full variable domain: DAMVIQNPRYQVTQFGKPVTLSCSQTLNHNVMYWYQQKSSQAPKLLFHYYDKDFNNEADTPDNFQSRRPNTSFCFLDIRSPGLGDTAMYLCATSRGLAGGGEQFFGPGTRLTVL.

The J gene is TRBJ2-7, the V gene TRBV30, with TRBD2 identical over 11 bases. The V segment lost 3 bases and the J segment 3 bases; nucleotides outside the gene matches: 7. This CDR3 comprises 15 residues. Germline lookup yields CDR1 GTSNPN and CDR2 SVGIG (reference sequence). The chain's CDR3 is CAWREMTSGIYEQYF. Written as DNA, the CDR3 is TGTGCCTGGAGGGAAATGACTAGCGGGATCTACGAGCAGTACTTC.

The V call is TRBV28, the J call TRBJ2-7; D is uncertain. Germline CDR1 MDHEN, CDR2 SYDVKM. V was shortened by 1 base and J by 3 bases, with 4 bases between the two germline ends. The CDR3 runs 12 residues. For the CDR3, the DNA is TGTGCCAGCAGTTTATTGGACTACGAGCAGTACTTC. This gives the protein CASSLLDYEQYF.

The rearrangement links TRBV27 to TRBJ2-5, with 11 nucleotides matching TRBD2. This CDR3 region has 16 residues. V shed 2 bases and J 4 bases; nucleotides not matched to a gene: 6. Germline V gene data show CDR1 as MNHEY and CDR2 as SMNVEV (reference sequence). CDR3 sequence reads: CASSLGVAGGPETQYF. CDR3 nucleotide sequence: TGTGCCAGCAGTTTAGGGGTAGCGGGGGGGCCAGAGACCCAGTACTTC.

V usage is TRBV5-1 and J usage is TRBJ1-2; D is ambiguous. Trimming cost V 0 bases and J 1 base, with 7 bases left between them. CDR1 SGHRS and CDR2 YFSETQ come from the germline V gene. The CDR3 is 14 residues long. The CDR3 nucleotides read TGCGCCAGCAGCTTGGGCAGGCGTAACTATGGCTACACCTTC. Its protein is CASSLGRRNYGYTF.

The gene calls are TRBV15 and TRBJ2-7, with TRBD1 as a possible D gene (5 bases). This CDR3 comprises 14 residues. V was pared by 3 bases and J by 2 bases, with 11 bases between. Germline CDR1 reads LNHNV; CDR2 reads YYDKDF (reference sequence). CDR3 DNA sequence: TGTGCCACCAGCAGTCACTCAGGGACCTACGAGCAGTACTTC. It yields the protein CATSSHSGTYEQYF.

The chain employs TRBV28 and TRBJ2-5; D may correspond to TRBD1 or TRBD2 (7 bases each). V shed 8 bases and J shed 4 bases, with 20 bases lying between them. Germline V lookup: CDR1 MDHEN, CDR2 SYDVKM. The CDR3 covers 15 residues. The CDR3 region is CASEGRQGGRETQYF. CDR3 nucleotide sequence: TGTGCCAGCGAGGGAAGACAGGGCGGGAGAGAGACCCAGTACTTC.

The genes are TRBV9 and TRBJ2-3, with a weak D call TRBD2 (6 bases). The CDR3 contains 15 residues. Germline CDR1 is SGDLS and CDR2 is YYNGEE. V was trimmed by 4 bases and J by 4 bases, leaving 16 bases between them. The CDR3 nucleotides are TGTGCCAGCAGCCCTCTCGGGAGAACGGCAGATACGCAGTATTTT. Protein: CASSPLGRTADTQYF.

The V and J genes are TRBV12-3 or TRBV12-4 and TRBJ2-1; no firm D call. The CDR3 contains 15 residues. With 6 bases removed from V and 2 bases from J, the gap between germline ends came to 14 bases. This CDR3 reads CASSRPADPYNEQFF. The DNA for the CDR3 is TGTGCCAGCAGCCGGCCGGCGGATCCCTACAATGAGCAGTTCTTC.

The genes are TRBV28 and TRBJ2-3; D possibly matches TRBD1 or TRBD2 (5 bases each). Trimming took 1 base from V and 0 from J, leaving 14 bases between them. The CDR3 is made up of 17 amino acids. The germline CDR1 and CDR2 sequences are MDHEN and SYDVKM. This chain's CDR3 is CASSLSEGISSTDTQYF. The CDR3 DNA reads TGTGCCAGCAGTTTATCAGAGGGGATTTCTAGCACAGATACGCAGTATTTT.

V and J are TRBV30 and TRBJ2-1; D not certain. V was pared by 0 bases and J by 9 bases, with 6 bases between. This CDR3 has 11 amino acids. CDR1 and CDR2 from the germline V gene are GTSNPN and SVGIG (reference sequence). The CDR3 nucleotides are TGTGCCTGGAGTGTACCGAGTGAGCAGTTCTTC. Amino acid sequence: CAWSVPSEQFF. Combining the CDR3 with reference TRBV30 and TRBJ2-1 gives the whole variable domain SQTIHQWPATLVQPVGSPLSLECTVEGTSNPNLYWYRQAAGRGLQLLFYSVGIGQISSEVPQNLSASRPQDRQFILSSKKLLLSDSGFYLCAWSVPSEQFFGPGTRLTVL.

This chain joins TRBV20-1 and TRBJ1-2; 7 bases line up with TRBD1. CDR1 and CDR2 from the germline V gene are DFQATT and SNEGSKA (reference sequence). The CDR3 contains 13 residues. V shed 3 bases, J shed 2 bases, and the junction held 3 bases outside the gene matches. The CDR3, as DNA: TGCAGTGCTAGCCAACAGGGGAACTATGGCTACACCTTC. This gives the protein CSASQQGNYGYTF.

The genes are TRBV28 and TRBJ2-7; 8 bases line up with TRBD2. V dropped 3 bases and J dropped 3; count of bases not matched to a gene: 7. CDR3 size: 15 residues. CDR1 and CDR2 from the germline V gene are MDHEN and SYDVKM. The CDR3 DNA follows: TGTGCCAGCAGTTTGCCCCAGCGGGAGAGCTACGAGCAGTACTTC. Translated: CASSLPQRESYEQYF.

On this clonotype: One end of the junction is discordant with germline, which a read error may explain. The V gene is TRBV7-2, the J gene TRBJ2-7, with 7 bases lining up with TRBD1. The CDR3 totals 14 residues. Germline values: CDR1 SGHTA, CDR2 FQGNSA. Here the CDR3 DNA reads TGTGCCATCAGCCCCTCAGGGGGAGTCTGGGAGCAGTACTTC. Translation gives CAISPSGGVWEQYF.

In its sample, this clonotype was seen once. CDR3 sequence reads: CASSELNRMNTEAFF. The CDR3 nucleotides read TGTGCCAGCAGTGAATTGAACAGGATGAACACTGAAGCTTTCTTT. This chain joins TRBV2 and TRBJ1-1, with TRBD1 as a possible D gene (5 bases). V was trimmed by 2 bases and J by 0 bases, leaving 10 bases between them. The CDR3 runs 15 residues. Germline V gene data show CDR1 as SNHLY and CDR2 as FYNNEI. Looking up the rest from reference TRBV2 and TRBJ1-1 gives the full variable domain: EPEVTQTPSHQVTQMGQEVILRCVPISNHLYFYWYRQILGQKVEFLVSFYNNEISEKSEIFDDQFSVERPDGSNFTLKIRSTKLEDSAMYFCASSELNRMNTEAFFGQGTRLTVV.